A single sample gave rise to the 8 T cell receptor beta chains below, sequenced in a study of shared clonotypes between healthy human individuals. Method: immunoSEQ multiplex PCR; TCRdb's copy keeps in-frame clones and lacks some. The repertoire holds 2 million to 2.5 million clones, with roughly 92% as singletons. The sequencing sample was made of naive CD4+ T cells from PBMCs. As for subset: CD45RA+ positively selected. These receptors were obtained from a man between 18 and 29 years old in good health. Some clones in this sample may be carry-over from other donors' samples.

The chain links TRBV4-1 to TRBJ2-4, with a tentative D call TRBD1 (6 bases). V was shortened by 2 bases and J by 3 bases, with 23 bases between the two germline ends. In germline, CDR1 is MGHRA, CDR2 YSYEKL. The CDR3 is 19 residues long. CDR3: CASSQLQGQFPSDKNIQYF. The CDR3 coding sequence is TGCGCCAGCAGCCAATTACAGGGTCAATTCCCTAGTGACAAAAACATTCAGTACTTC.

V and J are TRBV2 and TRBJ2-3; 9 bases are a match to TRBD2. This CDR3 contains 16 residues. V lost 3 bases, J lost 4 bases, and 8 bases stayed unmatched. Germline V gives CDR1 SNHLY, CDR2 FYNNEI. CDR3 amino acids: CASSDGLAGAADTQYF. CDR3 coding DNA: TGTGCCAGCAGTGATGGGTTAGCGGGAGCTGCAGATACGCAGTATTTT.

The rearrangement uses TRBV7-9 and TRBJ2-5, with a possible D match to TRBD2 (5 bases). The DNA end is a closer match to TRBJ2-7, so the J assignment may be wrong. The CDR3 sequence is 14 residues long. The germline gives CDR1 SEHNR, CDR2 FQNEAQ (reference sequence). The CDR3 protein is CASSLSGSEDEQYF. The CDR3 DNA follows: TGTGCCAGCAGCCTGAGCGGTTCGGAGGACGAGCAGTACTTC.

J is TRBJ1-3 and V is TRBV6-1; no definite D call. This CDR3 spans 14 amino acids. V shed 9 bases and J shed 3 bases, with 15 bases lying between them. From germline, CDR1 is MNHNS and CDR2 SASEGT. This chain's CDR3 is CASSLTVGGNTIYF. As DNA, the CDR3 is TGTGCCAGTTCCTTGACCGTAGGTGGAAACACCATATATTTT.

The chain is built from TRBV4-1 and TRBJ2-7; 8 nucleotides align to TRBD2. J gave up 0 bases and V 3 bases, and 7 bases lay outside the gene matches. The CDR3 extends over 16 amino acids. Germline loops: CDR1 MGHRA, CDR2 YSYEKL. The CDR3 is CASSQFALAGSYEQYF. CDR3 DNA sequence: TGCGCCAGCAGCCAGTTCGCGCTAGCGGGCTCCTACGAGCAGTACTTC.

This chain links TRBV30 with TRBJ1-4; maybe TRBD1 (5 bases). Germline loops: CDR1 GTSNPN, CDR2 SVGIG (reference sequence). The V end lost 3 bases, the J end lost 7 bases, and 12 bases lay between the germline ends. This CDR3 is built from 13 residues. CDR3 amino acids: CAWSRGGTEKLFF. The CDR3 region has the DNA TGTGCCTGGAGCCGGGGGGGGACTGAAAAACTGTTTTTT.

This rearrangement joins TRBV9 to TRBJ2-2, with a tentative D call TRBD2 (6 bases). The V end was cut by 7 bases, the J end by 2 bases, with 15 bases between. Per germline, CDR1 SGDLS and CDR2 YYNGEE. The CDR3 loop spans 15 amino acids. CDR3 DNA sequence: TGTGCCAGCCGGAGGGAGAGCGGAAACACCGGGGAGCTGTTTTTT. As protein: CASRRESGNTGELFF.

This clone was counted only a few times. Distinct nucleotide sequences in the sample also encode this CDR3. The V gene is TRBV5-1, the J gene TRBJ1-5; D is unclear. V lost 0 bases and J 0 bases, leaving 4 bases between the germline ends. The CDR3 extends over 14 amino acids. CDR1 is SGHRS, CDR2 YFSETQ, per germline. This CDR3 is CASSLGYSNQPQHF. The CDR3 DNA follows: TGCGCCAGCAGCTTGGGGTATAGCAATCAGCCCCAGCATTTT.